These T cell receptor beta chains were read from a single sample in a study of T-cell reconstitution after alpha-beta-depleted transplantation in children. TCRdb re-called the PCR reads through MiXCR, storing one row per CDR3 protein. The profile shows some 550,000 distinct CDR3 sequences, around 23% of them singletons. The source material was PBMCs, mostly from graft donor cells, sampled 360 days after TCRalphabeta/CD19-depleted stem cell transplant. The receptor source for this set is a boy under two years old who had a stem cell transplant for acute myeloid leukemia, so the T cells may come from the graft donor. Both conserved end residues are part of each CDR3. Each record gives: J gene, D gene, clone size, V gene, CDR3 DNA, CDR3 protein. A D gene is named only where the DNA matches it firmly. Not all rows give a size; the values are once, few, many and, for expanded clones, a class.

J: TRBJ2-1; D: NA; size: NA; V: TRBV7-6; DNA: TGTGCCAGCAGCTTAGCTTCGGGCGGGGATGAGCAGTTCTTC; CDR3: CASSLASGGDEQFF
J: TRBJ1-3; D: NA; size: few; V: TRBV12-3/TRBV12-4; DNA: TGTGCCAGCAGCTACATGACCGGAAACACCATATATTTT; CDR3: CASSYMTGNTIYF
J: TRBJ2-3; D: NA; size: few; V: TRBV6-1; DNA: TGTGCCAGCAGGAGGGGGACTCTCTCAGATACGCAGTATTTT; CDR3: CASRRGTLSDTQYF
J: TRBJ2-3; D: TRBD1; size: NA; V: TRBV4-3; DNA: TGCGCCAGCAGCCAAGATCAATGGAACAGGGGTAAGGGCACAGATACGCAGTATTTT; CDR3: CASSQDQWNRGKGTDTQYF
J: TRBJ2-1; D: NA; size: many; V: TRBV6-1; DNA: TGTGCCAGCAGTGAACTAGGACAGATAATCCCCAATGAGCAGTTCTTC; CDR3: CASSELGQIIPNEQFF
J: TRBJ1-2; D: NA; size: NA; V: TRBV7-9; DNA: TGTGCCAGCAGCTTAGCGCCGGTCTCCTCTTATGGCTACACCTTC; CDR3: CASSLAPVSSYGYTF
J: TRBJ2-3; D: NA; size: NA; V: TRBV2; DNA: TGTGCCAGCAGTGCTATGAAGGGGACAGATACGCAGTATTTT; CDR3: CASSAMKGTDTQYF
J: TRBJ1-5; D: NA; size: few; V: TRBV27; DNA: TGTGCCAGCAGCTGGACGGGAGGAGGGCAGCCCCAGCATTTT; CDR3: CASSWTGGGQPQHF
J: TRBJ2-3; D: NA; size: many; V: TRBV7-2; DNA: TGTGCCAGCAGTTCCACCGTCCTTAGCACAGATACGCAGTATTTT; CDR3: CASSSTVLSTDTQYF
J: TRBJ2-5; D: NA; size: NA; V: TRBV7-6; DNA: TGTGCCAGCAGCTTAGTTGGGCGGGCCCAAGAGACCCAGTACTTC; CDR3: CASSLVGRAQETQYF
J: TRBJ1-1; D: TRBD1; size: once; V: TRBV20-1; DNA: TGCAGTGCTAGAGGGAGGAGGACAGGTCAGAACACTGAAGCTTTCTTT; CDR3: CSARGRRTGQNTEAFF
J: TRBJ2-1; D: TRBD1; size: few; V: TRBV19; DNA: TGTGCCAGTAGTATAGATCCTCCAGGGGGCTCCTACAATGAGCAGTTCTTC; CDR3: CASSIDPPGGSYNEQFF
J: TRBJ2-5; D: TRBD2; size: NA; V: TRBV6-5; DNA: TGTGCCAGCAGTTATCGCCTTGCGGGGGATGAGACCCAGTACTTC; CDR3: CASSYRLAGDETQYF
J: TRBJ2-7; D: TRBD1; size: many; V: TRBV20-1; DNA: TGCAGTGCTAGGGTGACAGGGAGACACGAGCAGTACTTC; CDR3: CSARVTGRHEQYF
J: TRBJ1-6; D: NA; size: many; V: TRBV4-1; DNA: TGCGCCAGCAGCCAAGACTACCAGGGCAGGAGCTCCTATAATTCACCCCTCCACTTT; CDR3: CASSQDYQGRSSYNSPLHF
J: TRBJ1-2; D: NA; size: many; V: TRBV10-3; DNA: TGTGCCATCAGTGTTGGCAGTTTTCCCCCTAATGGCTACACCTTC; CDR3: CAISVGSFPPNGYTF
J: TRBJ1-5; D: TRBD1; size: few; V: TRBV16; DNA: TGTGCCAGCAGCCGGACGGGACAGGATAGCAATCAGTACCAGCATTTT; CDR3: CASSRTGQDSNQYQHF
J: TRBJ2-2; D: NA; size: few; V: TRBV6-6; DNA: TGTGCCAGCAGTGACCCTCCCGGGGAGCTGTTTTTT; CDR3: CASSDPPGELFF
J: TRBJ2-7; D: NA; size: few; V: TRBV20-1; DNA: TGCAGTGCTAGAGAGAGGACTGACGAGCAGTACTTC; CDR3: CSARERTDEQYF
J: TRBJ1-5; D: NA; size: NA; V: TRBV20-1; DNA: TGCAGTGCTGTCGGTAGGGCGAATCAGCCCCAGCATTTT; CDR3: CSAVGRANQPQHF
J: TRBJ1-1; D: NA; size: NA; V: TRBV5-1; DNA: TGCGCCAGCAGCTTGGGAACAGGCTTTTCGGACACTGAAGCTTTCTTT; CDR3: CASSLGTGFSDTEAFF
J: TRBJ1-6; D: NA; size: many; V: TRBV12-3/TRBV12-4; DNA: TGTGCCAGCAGTTCCCGGGGGGGGTCACCCCTCCACTTT; CDR3: CASSSRGGSPLHF
J: TRBJ2-7; D: TRBD1; size: many; V: TRBV12-3/TRBV12-4; DNA: TGTGCCAGCAGTTTCCCCGGGACAGATTACGAGCAGTACTTC; CDR3: CASSFPGTDYEQYF
J: TRBJ2-3; D: TRBD1; size: NA; V: TRBV7-8; DNA: TGTGCCAGCAGCGTCCCCATCCGGGACAGGGGCACAGATACGCAGTATTTT; CDR3: CASSVPIRDRGTDTQYF
J: TRBJ1-3; D: NA; size: few; V: TRBV29-1; DNA: TGCAGCGTTGAAGATCCGGCAAGGGGAAACACCATATATTTT; CDR3: CSVEDPARGNTIYF
J: TRBJ2-1; D: TRBD2; size: few; V: TRBV12-3/TRBV12-4; DNA: TGTGCCAGCAGTGCTAGGTCTAGCGGGGTTGTCAATGAGCAGTTCTTC; CDR3: CASSARSSGVVNEQFF
J: TRBJ2-3; D: TRBD1; size: NA; V: TRBV12-3/TRBV12-4; DNA: TGTGCCAGCAGTTTAGTGGGACAGGGACCCGCAGATACGCAGTATTTT; CDR3: CASSLVGQGPADTQYF
J: TRBJ2-3; D: TRBD2; size: few; V: TRBV20-1; DNA: TGCAGTGCTGCCACCCTACCCTTACTAGCGGGGGGCACAGATACGCAGTATTTT; CDR3: CSAATLPLLAGGTDTQYF
J: TRBJ2-2; D: TRBD2; size: NA; V: TRBV4-3; DNA: TGCGCCAGCAGCCCCCTGGGGCTAGCGGGGACCGGGGAGCTGTTTTTT; CDR3: CASSPLGLAGTGELFF
J: TRBJ2-3; D: NA; size: few; V: TRBV24-1; DNA: TGTGCCACCAGTGATCTCGTTACAGATACGCAGTATTTT; CDR3: CATSDLVTDTQYF
J: TRBJ2-3; D: TRBD1; size: NA; V: TRBV5-4; DNA: TGTGCCAGCAGCTTGGATCAACCAGGACAGGAAGGGTCAGATACGCAGTATTTT; CDR3: CASSLDQPGQEGSDTQYF
J: TRBJ2-7; D: TRBD1; size: NA; V: TRBV9; DNA: TGTGCCAGCAGCGGTGGGACAGGGGGCTCAGACTACGAGCAGTACTTC; CDR3: CASSGGTGGSDYEQYF
J: TRBJ2-3; D: NA; size: NA; V: TRBV7-2; DNA: TGTGCCAGCAGCCCTTACGGGGTCCCAGATACGCAGTATTTT; CDR3: CASSPYGVPDTQYF
J: TRBJ2-1; D: NA; size: NA; V: TRBV3-1; DNA: TGTGCCAGCAGTACAGTTCGAATCTACAATGAGCAGTTCTTC; CDR3: CASSTVRIYNEQFF
J: TRBJ2-5; D: TRBD2; size: NA; V: TRBV6-1; DNA: TGTGCCAGCAGTGCCCTAAGAGCGGGGGGGCGGGAGACCCAGTACTTC; CDR3: CASSALRAGGRETQYF
J: TRBJ1-1; D: NA; size: many; V: TRBV2; DNA: TGTGCCAGCAGCGGAACAATGAACACTGAAGCTTTCTTT; CDR3: CASSGTMNTEAFF
J: TRBJ1-5; D: NA; size: few; V: TRBV20-1; DNA: TGCAGTGCTAGAGGGGCAGGGATTCAGCCCCAGCATTTT; CDR3: CSARGAGIQPQHF
J: TRBJ2-7; D: TRBD2; size: NA; V: TRBV7-9; DNA: TGTGCCAGCAGCTTAGCCCTAGCGGGGAGCTCCTACGAGCAGTACTTC; CDR3: CASSLALAGSSYEQYF
J: TRBJ2-7; D: TRBD1; size: NA; V: TRBV7-7; DNA: TGTGCCAGCAGCTTAGGGACCGGGACAGGGGTCTACGAGCAGTACTTC; CDR3: CASSLGTGTGVYEQYF
J: TRBJ1-6; D: NA; size: NA; V: TRBV2; DNA: TGTGCCAGCAGTGAACCGAGCCTCAGCTCCTATAATTCACCCCTCCACTTT; CDR3: CASSEPSLSSYNSPLHF
J: TRBJ2-5; D: NA; size: few; V: TRBV18; DNA: TGTGCCAGCTCACCTACCTCAGGGGAGACCCAGTACTTC; CDR3: CASSPTSGETQYF
J: TRBJ2-5; D: TRBD2; size: many; V: TRBV20-1; DNA: TGCAGTGCTAAGCGGGGGCCCCAAGAGACCCAGTACTTC; CDR3: CSAKRGPQETQYF
J: TRBJ2-5; D: TRBD2; size: few; V: TRBV24-1; DNA: TGTGCCACCAGTGATAGGAGCGGGGGGGGAGAGACCCAGTACTTC; CDR3: CATSDRSGGGETQYF